This paragraph reports one TCR beta chain. Authors' analysis steps: Amplified reference gene primers provided the basis for estimating nucleated cell counts. The assay was immunoSEQ multiplex PCR, and TCRdb's table has in-frame clones only and misses some. The DNA was the basis for D and trimming; V, J and clone size are from that table. The sample shows fewer than 90,000 clones, around 90% of them seen only once. The sample is drawn from a study of blood T cell repertoires in COVID-19. Study-wide context: Sources were T cells, B-cell-depleted T cells, or PBMCs; the material itself was cDNA or gDNA.

This TCR came from a male donor with acute or convalescent COVID-19. Input material: peripheral blood.

DNA of the CDR3: TGCGCCAGCAGATATACAGATTCCTCCTCGAACACCGGGGAGCTGTTTTTT. The encoded protein is CASRYTDSSSNTGELFF. This sequence joins TRBV5-1 and TRBJ2-2; unclear D gene. V lost 5 bases and J 0 bases, leaving 17 bases between the germline ends. The germline V gene has CDR1 SGHRS and CDR2 YFSETQ. The CDR3 runs 17 residues.